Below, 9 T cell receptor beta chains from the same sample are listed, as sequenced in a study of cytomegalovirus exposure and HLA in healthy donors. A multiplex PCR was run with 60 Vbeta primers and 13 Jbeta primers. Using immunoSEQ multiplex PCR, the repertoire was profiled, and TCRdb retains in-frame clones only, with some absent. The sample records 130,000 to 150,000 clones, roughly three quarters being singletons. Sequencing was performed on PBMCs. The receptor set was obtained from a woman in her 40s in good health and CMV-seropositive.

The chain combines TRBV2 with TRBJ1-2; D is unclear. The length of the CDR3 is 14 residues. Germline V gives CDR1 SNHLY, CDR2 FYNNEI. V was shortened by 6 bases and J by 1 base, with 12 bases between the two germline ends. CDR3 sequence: CASRADTSNYGYTF. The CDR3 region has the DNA TGTGCCAGCAGGGCCGACACGAGTAACTATGGCTACACCTTC.

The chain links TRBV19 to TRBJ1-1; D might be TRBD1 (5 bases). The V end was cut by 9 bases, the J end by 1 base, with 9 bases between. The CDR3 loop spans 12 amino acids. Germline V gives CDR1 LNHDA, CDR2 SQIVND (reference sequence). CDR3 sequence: CASQTGNTEAFF. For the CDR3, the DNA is TGTGCCAGCCAAACAGGGAACACTGAAGCTTTCTTT.

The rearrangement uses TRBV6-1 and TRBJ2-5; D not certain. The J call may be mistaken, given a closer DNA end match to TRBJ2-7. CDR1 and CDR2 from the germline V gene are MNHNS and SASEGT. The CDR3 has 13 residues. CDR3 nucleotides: TGTGCCAGCAGTTTACATTTTAACTACGAGCAGTACTTC. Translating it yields CASSLHFNYEQYF.

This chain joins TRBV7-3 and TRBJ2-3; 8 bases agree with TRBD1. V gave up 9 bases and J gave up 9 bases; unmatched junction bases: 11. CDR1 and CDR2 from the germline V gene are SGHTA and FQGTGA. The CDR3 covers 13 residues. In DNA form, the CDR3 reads TGTGCCAGGACTCAGGGGGCGGTGATGACGCAGTATTTT. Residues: CARTQGAVMTQYF.

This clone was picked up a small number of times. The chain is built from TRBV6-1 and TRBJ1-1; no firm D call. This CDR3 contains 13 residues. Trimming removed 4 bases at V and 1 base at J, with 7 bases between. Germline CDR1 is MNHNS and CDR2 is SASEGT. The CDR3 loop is CASSAGENTEAFF. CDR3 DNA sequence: TGTGCCAGCAGTGCCGGGGAGAACACTGAAGCTTTCTTT.

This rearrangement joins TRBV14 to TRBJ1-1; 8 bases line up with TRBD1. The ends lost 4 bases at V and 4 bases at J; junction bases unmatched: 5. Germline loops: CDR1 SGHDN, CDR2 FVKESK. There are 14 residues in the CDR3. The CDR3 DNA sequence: TGTGCCAGCAGCCTCGGACAGGGAGGCACTGAAGCTTTCTTT. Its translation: CASSLGQGGTEAFF.

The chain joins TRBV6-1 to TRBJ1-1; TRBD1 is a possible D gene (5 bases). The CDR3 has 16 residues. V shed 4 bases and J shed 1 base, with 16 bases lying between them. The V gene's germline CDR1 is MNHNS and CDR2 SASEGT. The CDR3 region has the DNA TGTGCCAGCAGTGGCGCTTCGGGGCGGGGGAACACTGAAGCTTTCTTT. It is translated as CASSGASGRGNTEAFF.

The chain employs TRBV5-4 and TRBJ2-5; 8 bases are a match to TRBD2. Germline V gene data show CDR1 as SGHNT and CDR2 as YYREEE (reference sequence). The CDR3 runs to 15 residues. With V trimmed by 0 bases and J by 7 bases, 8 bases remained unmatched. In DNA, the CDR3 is TGTGCCAGCAGCTTGGGAACGGGGGGGTTAGGGACCCAGTACTTC. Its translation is CASSLGTGGLGTQYF.

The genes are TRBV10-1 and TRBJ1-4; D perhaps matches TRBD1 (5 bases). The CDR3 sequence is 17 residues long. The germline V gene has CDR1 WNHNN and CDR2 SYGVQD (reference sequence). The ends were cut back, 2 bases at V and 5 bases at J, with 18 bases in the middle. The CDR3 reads CASSEHGRAGRNEKLFF. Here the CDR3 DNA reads TGCGCCAGCAGTGAGCACGGCCGGGCAGGGAGGAATGAAAAACTGTTTTTT.